This T cell receptor beta chain was identified during a study of identical twins. Study-wide results and limits: The study drew conclusions from cross-sectional statistical analysis, not from following the same donors. Fewer insertions marked abundant cord blood beta clonotypes; young adult naive trended weakly, memory not at all. Among beta out-of-frame sequences, excess sharing between twins appeared weaker.

Unique molecular identifiers were present on the cDNA, which also gained a universal primer site by template switching. TCRdb itself ran the 5' RACE reads through MiXCR, one entry per CDR3 protein. The sample records about 1.7 million distinct CDR3 sequences, less than 40% being singletons. This clonotype appeared a few times. Its antigen is as yet unknown. Per germline, CDR1 DFQATT and CDR2 SNEGSKA (reference sequence). The CDR3 contains 14 residues. With 0 bases clipped from V and 4 bases from J, the junction kept 5 bases outside the gene matches. This chain connects TRBV20-1 to TRBJ2-7; 8 nucleotides line up with TRBD2. Source material: cord blood. The TCR sequence derives from a newborn girl in good health. CDR3 in amino acids: CSARDRAGGYEQYF. CDR3 nucleotides: TGCAGTGCTAGAGATCGGGCGGGGGGTTACGAGCAGTACTTC.